Shown below are 31 T cell receptor beta chains from a single sample sequenced in a study of CD8 T cells in Susac syndrome. The RNA, 0.5 to 1 ug, was put through reverse transcription using random hexamers. TCRdb re-called the immunoSEQ multiplex PCR reads with MiXCR, one entry per CDR3 protein. Among about 76,000 distinct CDR3 sequences, about 91% were seen once, and the ten largest hold around 0.49%. The sequenced material came from CD8+ T cells from PBMCs. The receptors shown here come from a human donor with multiple sclerosis.

V gene TRBV7-8 combines with J gene TRBJ2-7; D gene ambiguous. The CDR3 runs to 9 residues. The V and J ends lost 5 bases and 5 bases respectively, with 1 base between them. The germline gives CDR1 SGHVS, CDR2 FQNEAQ. CDR3 nucleotide sequence: TGTGCCAGCAGCGACGAGCAGTACTTC. Amino acid sequence: CASSDEQYF.

The genes are TRBV18 and TRBJ1-5; D is undetermined. Germline lookup yields CDR1 KGHSH and CDR2 LQKENI. The CDR3 has 15 amino acids. The V end lost 2 bases, the J end lost 0 bases, and 8 bases lay between the germline ends. CDR3 in DNA: TGTGCCAGCTCACCAGGGCGGAATAGCAATCAGCCCCAGCATTTT. This encodes CASSPGRNSNQPQHF.

This chain joins TRBV6-2 or TRBV6-3 and TRBJ1-1; D is perhaps TRBD1 (5 bases). CDR3 length: 14 residues. Germline CDR1 is MNHEY and CDR2 is SVGEGT. The germline V and J ends were trimmed by 0 bases and 4 bases, with 9 bases remaining between them. The CDR3 spells CASSYSWQGTEAFF. The CDR3 DNA follows: TGTGCCAGCAGTTACTCTTGGCAGGGCACTGAAGCTTTCTTT.

This clonotype was seen only once. V and J are TRBV3-1 and TRBJ2-5; D might be TRBD2 (6 bases). This CDR3 is built from 15 residues. The germline V gene has CDR1 LGHDT and CDR2 YNNKEL (reference sequence). Trimming took 3 bases from V and 4 from J, leaving 15 bases between them. This CDR3 reads CASSQEGLGGETQYF. The CDR3 bases are TGTGCCAGCAGCCAGGAGGGCCTGGGGGGAGAGACCCAGTACTTC.

V is TRBV5-1 and J is TRBJ1-2; 7 bases align to TRBD1. CDR3 size: 15 residues. CDR1 and CDR2 from the germline V gene are SGHRS and YFSETQ. After removal of 0 bases from V and 5 bases from J, the junction contained 7 bases not matched to a gene. As DNA, the CDR3 is TGCGCCAGCAGCTTGGAAGGGGGCGCGGGGTATGGCTACACCTTC. Protein: CASSLEGGAGYGYTF. Looking up the rest from reference TRBV5-1 and TRBJ1-2 gives the full variable domain: KAGVTQTPRYLIKTRGQQVTLSCSPISGHRSVSWYQQTPGQGLQFLFEYFSETQRNKGNFPGRFSGRQFSNSRSEMNVSTLELGDSALYLCASSLEGGAGYGYTFGSGTRLTVV.

In DNA, the CDR3 is TGTGCCAGCAGCCCAAAGCACAAGGGACTAGCGAACCACGAGCAGTACTTC. This translates into CASSPKHKGLANHEQYF. V is TRBV28 and J is TRBJ2-7; TRBD2 matches at 10 bases. Losses at the gene ends were 6 bases for V and 5 bases for J; bases not matched to a gene: 16. Germline assignment: CDR1 MDHEN and CDR2 SYDVKM. CDR3 length: 17 amino acids. The whole variable domain, filled in from reference TRBV28 and TRBJ2-7, reads DVKVTQSSRYLVKRTGEKVFLECVQDMDHENMFWYRQDPGLGLRLIYFSYDVKMKEKGDIPEGYSVSREKKERFSLILESASTNQTSMYLCASSPKHKGLANHEQYFGPGTRLTVT.

The chain links TRBV20-1 to TRBJ2-3; the match to TRBD2 covers 11 bases. Per germline, CDR1 DFQATT and CDR2 SNEGSKA (reference sequence). The length of the CDR3 is 16 residues. J gave up 2 bases and V 1 base, and 5 bases lay outside the gene matches. The CDR3 bases are TGCAGTGCTAGAGCGGTACTAGCGGGGGACACAGATACGCAGTATTTT. Translating it yields CSARAVLAGDTDTQYF.

The rearrangement joins TRBV10-3 to TRBJ2-1; 11 bases match TRBD2. The V and J ends lost 8 bases and 3 bases, in that order; junction bases with no gene match: 18. The length of the CDR3 is 19 residues. Germline CDR1 reads ENHRY; CDR2 reads SYGVKD. The CDR3 nucleotides are TGTGCCATCGGGGTGGTGGAGACTAGCGGGATACCCTACTACAATGAGCAGTTCTTC. Its protein product is CAIGVVETSGIPYYNEQFF.

The rearrangement links TRBV11-2 to TRBJ2-2; no reliable D call. Trimming left V 5 bases short and J 3 bases short, with 10 bases between. The CDR3 is 14 residues long. Germline CDR1 SGHAT, CDR2 FQNNGV. CDR3 amino acids: CASSLILDTGELFF. The CDR3 region has the DNA TGTGCCAGCAGCCTTATACTCGACACCGGGGAGCTGTTTTTT.

This chain joins TRBV30 and TRBJ2-5; perhaps TRBD1 as D (5 bases). The V gene lost 0 bases and the J gene lost 5 bases, with 13 bases spanning the gap. Germline CDR1 and CDR2: GTSNPN and SVGIG (reference sequence). The CDR3 is 14 residues long. In DNA, the CDR3 is TGTGCCTGGAGTGTCGGCCAGGGTACGGAGACCCAGTACTTC. Residues: CAWSVGQGTETQYF.

J is TRBJ1-1 and V is TRBV19; 7 positions match TRBD1. Trimming took 7 bases from V and 6 from J; bases not matched to a gene: 5. Germline CDR1 and CDR2: LNHDA and SQIVND (reference sequence). The CDR3 is 12 residues long. CDR3 region: CASTNRGPEAFF. In DNA form, the CDR3 reads TGTGCCAGTACCAACAGGGGACCTGAAGCTTTCTTT.

The table lists this clonotype with a count of one. The rearrangement joins TRBV12-5 to TRBJ1-2, with 7 bases matching TRBD1. Looked up from germline, CDR1 is LGHNT and CDR2 is FRNRAP. The V gene end was trimmed by 6 bases and the J gene end by 5 bases; junction bases not matched to a gene: 6. This CDR3 has 13 amino acids. The CDR3 reads CASGPTGIYGYTF. The CDR3, as DNA: TGTGCTAGTGGGCCGACAGGGATTTATGGCTACACCTTC.

This chain connects TRBV12-3 or TRBV12-4 to TRBJ2-6, with 7 bases identical to TRBD1. V shed 3 bases and J 4 bases; nucleotides not matched to a gene: 12. The CDR3 contains 18 residues. The CDR3 coding sequence is TGTGCCAGCAGTTTCAAAGGGGGCAGGGTGCCCGGGGCCAACGTCCTGACTTTC. This sequence encodes CASSFKGGRVPGANVLTF.

The chain has TRBV12-3 or TRBV12-4 and TRBJ1-1; D ambiguous. The CDR3 covers 12 residues. Deletions cut 3 bases from V and 4 bases from J, with 6 bases between. This CDR3 is CASSFWGTEAFF. CDR3 DNA: TGTGCCAGCAGTTTCTGGGGCACTGAAGCTTTCTTT.

The chain links TRBV20-1 to TRBJ1-1, with a possible D match to TRBD1 (6 bases). This CDR3 is 15 amino acids long. From germline, CDR1 is DFQATT and CDR2 SNEGSKA (reference sequence). Trimming left V 6 bases short and J 2 bases short, with 19 bases between. In DNA form, the CDR3 reads TGCAGTGCCCTACAAATGGGGGGGGCTAACACTGAAGCTTTCTTT. It encodes CSALQMGGANTEAFF.

V and J are TRBV5-8 and TRBJ1-2, with 7 bases lining up with TRBD1. This CDR3 is 14 amino acids long. V lost 7 bases and J lost 0; bases outside the gene matches: 6. In germline, CDR1 is SGHTS, CDR2 YDEGEE. The CDR3 DNA reads as TGTGCCAGCTTGACAGGGTACTCTAACTATGGCTACACCTTC. Translation: CASLTGYSNYGYTF.

The rearrangement joins TRBV18 to TRBJ1-5; TRBD1 matches at 10 bases. Germline lookup yields CDR1 KGHSH and CDR2 LQKENI. V gave up 2 bases and J gave up 4 bases; unmatched junction bases: 5. The length of the CDR3 is 16 residues. CDR3 DNA: TGTGCCAGCTCACCAGGGACAGGGGAGGGAAATCAGCCCCAGCATTTT. It yields the protein CASSPGTGEGNQPQHF.

This rearrangement joins TRBV5-4 to TRBJ2-2; no clear D gene. The CDR3 spans 11 residues. V lost 3 bases, J lost 8 bases, and 5 bases lay in between. CDR1 is SGHNT and CDR2 is YYREEE in the germline V gene (reference sequence). The CDR3 sequence is CASSSGGELFF. The DNA of the CDR3 is TGTGCCAGCAGCTCCGGGGGGGAGCTGTTTTTT.

V usage is TRBV19 and J usage is TRBJ2-1; no firm D call. V dropped 2 bases and J dropped 8 bases, with 7 bases sitting between them. The CDR3 runs to 12 residues. Looked up from germline, CDR1 is LNHDA and CDR2 is SQIVND (reference sequence). CDR3: CASSIWADEQFF. The CDR3, as DNA: TGTGCCAGTAGTATATGGGCCGATGAGCAGTTCTTC.

The chain links TRBV18 to TRBJ2-1; tentatively, D is TRBD1 or TRBD2 (5 bases each). CDR3 length: 16 amino acids. CDR1 is KGHSH and CDR2 is LQKENI in the germline V gene. The ends were cut back, 3 bases at V and 2 bases at J, with 14 bases in the middle. As DNA, the CDR3 is TGTGCCAGCTCACCGAAGGGACCATCCCCCTACAATGAGCAGTTCTTC. It yields the protein CASSPKGPSPYNEQFF.

This rearrangement joins TRBV28 to TRBJ1-3; TRBD1 might be the D (5 bases). V was cut by 7 bases and J by 3 bases, with 16 bases left in between. The CDR3 is 15 residues long. Germline-derived CDR1 and CDR2 are MDHEN and SYDVKM. The CDR3 loop is CASTLFEGYGNTIYF. Here the CDR3 DNA reads TGTGCCAGCACCCTTTTTGAGGGGTATGGAAACACCATATATTTT.

The chain uses TRBV11-2 and TRBJ1-1, with no clear D. The germline gives CDR1 SGHAT, CDR2 FQNNGV. V was pared by 1 base and J by 4 bases, with 4 bases between. The CDR3 is 12 residues long. Here the CDR3 DNA reads TGTGCCAGCAGCTTAGTTTCCACTGAAGCTTTCTTT. Its translation: CASSLVSTEAFF. The entire variable domain, with the rest obtained from reference TRBV11-2 and TRBJ1-1, is as follows: EAGVAQSPRYKIIEKRQSVAFWCNPISGHATLYWYQQILGQGPKLLIQFQNNGVVDDSQLPKDRFSAERLKGVDSTLKIQPAKLEDSAVYLCASSLVSTEAFFGQGTRLTVV.

V is TRBV4-1 and J is TRBJ1-1; the D is unclear. Per the germline V gene, CDR1 is MGHRA and CDR2 is YSYEKL. The CDR3 loop spans 15 amino acids. Between the trimmed V and J ends, which lost 4 bases and 0 bases, there was a span of 12 bases. The CDR3 protein is CASSPEGSMNTEAFF. The CDR3 region has the DNA TGCGCCAGCAGCCCGGAGGGATCCATGAACACTGAAGCTTTCTTT.

The rearrangement uses TRBV9 and TRBJ1-3; tentative D call: TRBD1 (5 bases). V lost 2 bases to trimming and J lost 0 bases, with 12 bases between them. Germline V gene sequence: CDR1 SGDLS, CDR2 YYNGEE. The CDR3 covers 16 residues. DNA for the CDR3: TGTGCCAGCAGCGTGGGGACGGGAAGCTCTGGAAACACCATATATTTT. It specifies CASSVGTGSSGNTIYF.

The V and J genes are TRBV2 and TRBJ2-5, with 10 bases aligning to TRBD2. The CDR3 length is 14 residues. Per germline, CDR1 SNHLY and CDR2 FYNNEI. J was trimmed by 9 bases and V by 8 bases; bases with no gene match: 12. The CDR3 DNA follows: TGTGCCAGCCCTAGGACTAGCGGCCCGTGGGCCCAGTACTTC. Protein sequence: CASPRTSGPWAQYF. Supplemented by reference TRBV2 and TRBJ2-5, the full variable domain reads EPEVTQTPSHQVTQMGQEVILRCVPISNHLYFYWYRQILGQKVEFLVSFYNNEISEKSEIFDDQFSVERPDGSNFTLKIRSTKLEDSAMYFCASPRTSGPWAQYFGPGTRLLVL.

The chain is built from TRBV23-1 and TRBJ2-7; tentative D call: TRBD1 (6 bases). TRBV23-1 carries the ORF label, with uncertain function. The ends were cut back, 1 base at V and 3 bases at J, with 16 bases in the middle. This CDR3 is 16 amino acids long. The CDR3 nucleotides are TGCGCCAGCAGTCAATTCTACAGGGCTTATAACTACGAGCAGTACTTC. Protein sequence: CASSQFYRAYNYEQYF.

This chain joins TRBV29-1 and TRBJ2-1; D might be TRBD2 (6 bases). Germline loops: CDR1 SQVTM, CDR2 ANQGSEA. This CDR3 contains 15 residues. The V end lost 5 bases, the J end lost 7 bases, and 21 bases lay between the germline ends. CDR3 amino acids: CSVRGTDGMNNEQFF. The DNA for the CDR3 is TGCAGCGTTCGGGGGACCGACGGAATGAATAATGAGCAGTTCTTC.

The chain recombines TRBV2 with TRBJ1-2, with D possibly matching TRBD1 (5 bases). The ends were cut back, 0 bases at V and 4 bases at J, with 18 bases in the middle. Germline CDR1 reads SNHLY; CDR2 reads FYNNEI. CDR3 size: 17 residues. Written as DNA, the CDR3 is TGTGCCAGCAGTGAAGCTCCCCGAGGGACGGCCTCCTATGGCTACACCTTC. Translating gives CASSEAPRGTASYGYTF. The full variable domain, rest sourced from reference TRBV2 and TRBJ1-2, is EPEVTQTPSHQVTQMGQEVILRCVPISNHLYFYWYRQILGQKVEFLVSFYNNEISEKSEIFDDQFSVERPDGSNFTLKIRSTKLEDSAMYFCASSEAPRGTASYGYTFGSGTRLTVV.

The rearrangement joins TRBV28 to TRBJ1-2; D is uncertain. CDR3 size: 18 residues. Germline V gene sequence: CDR1 MDHEN, CDR2 SYDVKM. Trimming shortened V by 3 bases and J by 4 bases, and 24 bases separated the two germline ends. The CDR3 is CASSFGVRTVGRVYGYTF. The CDR3 DNA follows: TGTGCCAGCAGTTTCGGAGTCCGGACCGTCGGTCGGGTCTATGGCTACACCTTC.

The chain links TRBV14 to TRBJ2-1; D call uncertain. This CDR3 has 12 residues. Germline-derived CDR1 and CDR2 are SGHDN and FVKESK. V was pared by 0 bases and J by 11 bases, with 8 bases between. CDR3 coding DNA: TGTGCCAGCAGCCAAGATCGGCAGAAGCAGTTCTTC. Protein product: CASSQDRQKQFF. Using reference TRBV14 and TRBJ2-1 for the parts outside the CDR3, the full variable domain is EAGVTQFPSHSVIEKGQTVTLRCDPISGHDNLYWYRRVMGKEIKFLLHFVKESKQDESGMPNNRFLAERTGGTYSTLKVQPAELEDSGVYFCASSQDRQKQFFGPGTRLTVL.

This clonotype has just one count. CDR3 DNA: TGTGCCAGCAGCTACGGGGACAGGGGACTCACAGATACGCAGTATTTT. Translated, it gives CASSYGDRGLTDTQYF. The chain couples TRBV5-4 to TRBJ2-3; TRBD1 aligns across 10 bases. With 3 bases clipped from V and 2 bases from J, the junction kept 6 bases outside the gene matches. The CDR3 sequence is 16 residues long. Looked up from germline, CDR1 is SGHNT and CDR2 is YYREEE (reference sequence).